This entry features one T cell receptor beta chain sequence. Its antigen remains unidentified. Trimming cost V 3 bases and J 5 bases, with 8 bases left between them. Germline-derived CDR1 and CDR2 are KGHSH and LQKENI. This CDR3 comprises 13 residues. The data stem from a study of T cell responses to AZD1222 COVID-19 vaccine. The data were produced by immunoSEQ multiplex PCR, yet TCRdb's version contains in-frame clones alone and is incomplete. The sample yields 180,000 or so clones, 75% to 90% seen once. Study-level results: Spike-specific TCR breadth and depth went up after people got two AZD1222 doses.

This specimen was peripheral blood, taken 28 days after the second dose of the MenACWY control vaccine. The gene calls are TRBV18 and TRBJ2-4, with D possibly TRBD2 on 5 matching bases. The clonotype comes from an adult who received the MenACWY meningococcal vaccine as a control. The CDR3 protein is CASSPGSENIQYF. The CDR3 nucleotides read TGTGCCAGCTCACCGGGGAGTGAAAACATTCAGTACTTC.